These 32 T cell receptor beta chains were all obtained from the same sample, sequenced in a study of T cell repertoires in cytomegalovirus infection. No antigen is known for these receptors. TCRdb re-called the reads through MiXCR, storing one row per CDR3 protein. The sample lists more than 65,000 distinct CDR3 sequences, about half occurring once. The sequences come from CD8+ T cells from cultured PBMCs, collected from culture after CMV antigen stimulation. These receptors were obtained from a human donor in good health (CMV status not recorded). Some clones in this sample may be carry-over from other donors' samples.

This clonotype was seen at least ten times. The CDR3, as DNA: TGTGCCAGCAGTGAAGCGGGCAATCAGCCCCAGCATTTT. It specifies CASSEAGNQPQHF. The chain has TRBV6-4 and TRBJ1-5, with D unclear. CDR1 is MRHNA, CDR2 SNTAGT, per germline. The CDR3 length is 13 residues. V was pared by 3 bases and J by 2 bases, with 5 bases between.

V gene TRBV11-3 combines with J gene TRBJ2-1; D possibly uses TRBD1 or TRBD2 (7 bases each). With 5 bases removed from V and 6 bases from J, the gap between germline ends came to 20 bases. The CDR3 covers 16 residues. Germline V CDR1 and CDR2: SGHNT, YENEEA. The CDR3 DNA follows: TGTGCCAGCAGCCCACCGCCCCAGGGGGGGTTCAATGAGCAGTTCTTC. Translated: CASSPPPQGGFNEQFF.

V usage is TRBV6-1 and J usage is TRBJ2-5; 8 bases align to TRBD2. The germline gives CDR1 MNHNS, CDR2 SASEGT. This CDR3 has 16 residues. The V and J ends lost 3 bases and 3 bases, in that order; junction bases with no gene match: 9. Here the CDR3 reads CASSEVGGRREETQYF. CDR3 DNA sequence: TGTGCCAGCAGTGAGGTGGGCGGGAGGCGGGAAGAGACCCAGTACTTC.

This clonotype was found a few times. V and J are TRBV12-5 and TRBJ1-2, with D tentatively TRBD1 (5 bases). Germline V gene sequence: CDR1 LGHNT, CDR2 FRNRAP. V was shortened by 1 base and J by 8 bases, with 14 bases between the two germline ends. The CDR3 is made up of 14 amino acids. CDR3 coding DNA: TGTGCTAGTGGTTTGGGTAGGGGTCGGGACGGCTACACCTTC. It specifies CASGLGRGRDGYTF.

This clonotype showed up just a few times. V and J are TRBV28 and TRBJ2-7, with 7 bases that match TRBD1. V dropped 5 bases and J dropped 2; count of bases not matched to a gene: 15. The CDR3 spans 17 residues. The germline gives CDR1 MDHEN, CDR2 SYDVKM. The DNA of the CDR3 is TGTGCCAGCAGTCGTTGGGCCGGACAGGCGAGCCCCTACGAGCAGTACTTC. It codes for CASSRWAGQASPYEQYF.

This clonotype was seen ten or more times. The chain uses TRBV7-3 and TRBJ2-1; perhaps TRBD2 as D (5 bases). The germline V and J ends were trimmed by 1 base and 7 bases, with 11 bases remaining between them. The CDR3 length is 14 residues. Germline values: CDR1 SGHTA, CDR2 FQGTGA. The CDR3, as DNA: TGTGCCAGCAGCTTAAACCTTGGGAGAAATGAGCAGTTCTTC. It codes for CASSLNLGRNEQFF.

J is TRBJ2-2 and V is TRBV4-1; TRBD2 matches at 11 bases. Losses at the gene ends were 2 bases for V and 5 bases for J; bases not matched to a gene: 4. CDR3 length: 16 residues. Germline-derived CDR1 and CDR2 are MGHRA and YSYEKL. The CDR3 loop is CASSQRLAGGTGELFF. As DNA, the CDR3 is TGCGCCAGCAGCCAACGCCTAGCGGGAGGTACCGGGGAGCTGTTTTTT.

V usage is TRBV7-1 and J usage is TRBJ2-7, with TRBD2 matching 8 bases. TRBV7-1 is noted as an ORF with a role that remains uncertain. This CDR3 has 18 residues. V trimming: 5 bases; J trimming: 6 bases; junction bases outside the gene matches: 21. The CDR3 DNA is TGTGCCAGCAGCCCAAAGGGCCCCGGGGCGGGGGGACTTTTCGAGCAGTACTTC. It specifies CASSPKGPGAGGLFEQYF.

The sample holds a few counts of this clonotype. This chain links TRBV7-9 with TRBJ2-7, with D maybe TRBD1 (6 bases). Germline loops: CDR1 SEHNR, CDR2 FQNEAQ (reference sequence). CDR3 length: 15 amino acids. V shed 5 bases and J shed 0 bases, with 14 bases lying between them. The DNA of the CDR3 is TGTGCCAGCAGCCCGGACAGACGGGGCTCCTACGAGCAGTACTTC. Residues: CASSPDRRGSYEQYF.

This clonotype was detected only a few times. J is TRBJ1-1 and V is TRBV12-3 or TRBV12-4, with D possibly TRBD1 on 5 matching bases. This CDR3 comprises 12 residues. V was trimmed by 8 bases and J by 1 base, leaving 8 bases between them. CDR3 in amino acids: CASRRGNTEAFF. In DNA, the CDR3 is TGTGCCAGCCGAAGGGGGAACACTGAAGCTTTCTTT.

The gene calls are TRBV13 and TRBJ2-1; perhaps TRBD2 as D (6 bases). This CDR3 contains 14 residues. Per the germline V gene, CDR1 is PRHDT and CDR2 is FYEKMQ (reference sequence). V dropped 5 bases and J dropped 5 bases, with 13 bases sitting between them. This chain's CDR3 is CASSIPGLNNEQFF. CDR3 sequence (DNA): TGTGCCAGCAGCATACCGGGACTTAACAATGAGCAGTTCTTC.

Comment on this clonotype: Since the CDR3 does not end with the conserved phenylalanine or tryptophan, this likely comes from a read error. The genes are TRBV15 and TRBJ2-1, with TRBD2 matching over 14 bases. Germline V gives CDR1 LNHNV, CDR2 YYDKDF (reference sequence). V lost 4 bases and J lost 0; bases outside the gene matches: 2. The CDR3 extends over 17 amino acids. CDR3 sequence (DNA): TGTGCCACCAGCACCGGGACTAGCGGGAGCTCCTACAATGAGCAGTTCTTA. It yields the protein CATSTGTSGSSYNEQFL.

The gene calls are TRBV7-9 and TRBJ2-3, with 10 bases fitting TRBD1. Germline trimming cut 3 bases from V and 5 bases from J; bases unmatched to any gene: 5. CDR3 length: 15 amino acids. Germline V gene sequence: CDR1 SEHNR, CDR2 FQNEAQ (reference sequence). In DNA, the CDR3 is TGTGCCAGCAGCTTCCCGGGACAGGGGATAGATACGCAGTATTTT. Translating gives CASSFPGQGIDTQYF.

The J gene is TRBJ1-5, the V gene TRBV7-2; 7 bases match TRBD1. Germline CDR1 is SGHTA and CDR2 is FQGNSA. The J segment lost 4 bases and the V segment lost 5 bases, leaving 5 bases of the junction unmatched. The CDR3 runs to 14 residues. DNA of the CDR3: TGTGCCAGCAGCCTCTGGGACAGTAATCAGCCCCAGCATTTT. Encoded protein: CASSLWDSNQPQHF.

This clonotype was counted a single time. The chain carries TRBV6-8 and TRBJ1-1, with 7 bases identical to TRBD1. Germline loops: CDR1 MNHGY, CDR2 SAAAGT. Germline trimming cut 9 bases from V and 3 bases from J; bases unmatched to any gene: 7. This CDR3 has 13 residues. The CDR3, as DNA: TGTGCCAGTAGCCGGGACAGCCACACTGAAGCTTTCTTT. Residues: CASSRDSHTEAFF.

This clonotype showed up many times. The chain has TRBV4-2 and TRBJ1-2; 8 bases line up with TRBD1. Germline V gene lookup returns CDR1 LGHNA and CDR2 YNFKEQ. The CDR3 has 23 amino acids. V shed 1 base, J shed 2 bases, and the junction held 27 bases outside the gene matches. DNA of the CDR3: TGTGCCAGCAGCCAAGCAGGGGTGGACAGGGTCGAACTAATCCTAAAGCTAAACTATGGCTACACCTTC. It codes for CASSQAGVDRVELILKLNYGYTF.

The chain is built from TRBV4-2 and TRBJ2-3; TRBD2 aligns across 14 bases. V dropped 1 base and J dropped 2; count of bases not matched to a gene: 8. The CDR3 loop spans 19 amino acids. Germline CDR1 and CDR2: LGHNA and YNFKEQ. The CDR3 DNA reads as TGTGCCAGCAGCCAAGCTCCCCGGGGACTAGCGGGGGACACAGATACGCAGTATTTT. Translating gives CASSQAPRGLAGDTDTQYF.

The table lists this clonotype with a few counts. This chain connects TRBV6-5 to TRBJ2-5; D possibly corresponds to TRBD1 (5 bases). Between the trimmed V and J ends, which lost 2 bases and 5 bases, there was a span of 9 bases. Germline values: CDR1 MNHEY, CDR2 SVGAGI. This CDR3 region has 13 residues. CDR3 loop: CASSYPGMETQYF. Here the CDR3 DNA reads TGTGCCAGCAGTTACCCAGGGATGGAGACCCAGTACTTC.

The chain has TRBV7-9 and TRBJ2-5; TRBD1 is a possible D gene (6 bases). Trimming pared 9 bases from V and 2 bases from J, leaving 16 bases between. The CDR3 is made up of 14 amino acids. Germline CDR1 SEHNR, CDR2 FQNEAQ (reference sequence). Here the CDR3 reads CASKLDSWQETQYF. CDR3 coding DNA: TGTGCCAGTAAATTGGACAGCTGGCAAGAGACCCAGTACTTC.

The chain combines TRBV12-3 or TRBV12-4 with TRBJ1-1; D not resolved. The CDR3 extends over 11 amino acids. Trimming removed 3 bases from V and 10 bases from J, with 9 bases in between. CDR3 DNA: TGTGCCAGCAGTTTCGAGTCGGCAGCTTTCTTT. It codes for CASSFESAAFF.

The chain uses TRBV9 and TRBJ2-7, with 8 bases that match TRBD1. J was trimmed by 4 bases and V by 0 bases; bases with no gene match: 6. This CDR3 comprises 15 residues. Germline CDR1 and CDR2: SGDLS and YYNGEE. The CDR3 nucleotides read TGTGCCAGCAGCGTAGAGGACAGGGTTCCGTACGAGCAGTACTTC. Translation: CASSVEDRVPYEQYF.

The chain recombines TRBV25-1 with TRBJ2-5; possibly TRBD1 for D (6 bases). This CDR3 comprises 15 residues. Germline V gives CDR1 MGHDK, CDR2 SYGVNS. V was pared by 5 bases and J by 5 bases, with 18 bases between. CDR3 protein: CASSHSTGYGETQYF. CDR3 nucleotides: TGTGCCAGCAGTCATTCTACAGGGTATGGGGAGACCCAGTACTTC. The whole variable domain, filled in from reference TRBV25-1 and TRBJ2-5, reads EADIYQTPRYLVIGTGKKITLECSQTMGHDKMYWYQQDPGMELHLIHYSYGVNSTEKGDLSSESTVSRIRTEHFPLTLESARPSHTSQYLCASSHSTGYGETQYFGPGTRLLVL.

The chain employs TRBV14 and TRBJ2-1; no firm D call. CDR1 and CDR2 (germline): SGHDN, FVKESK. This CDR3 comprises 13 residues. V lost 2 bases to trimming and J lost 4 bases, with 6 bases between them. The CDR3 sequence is CASSQYKYNEQFF. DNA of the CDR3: TGTGCCAGCAGCCAATACAAGTACAATGAGCAGTTCTTC.

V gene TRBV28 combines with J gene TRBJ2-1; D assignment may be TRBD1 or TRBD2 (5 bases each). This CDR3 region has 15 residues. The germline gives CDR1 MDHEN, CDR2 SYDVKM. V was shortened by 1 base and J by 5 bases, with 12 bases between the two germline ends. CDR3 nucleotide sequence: TGTGCCAGCAGTTTATCTGGGACCACCCACAATGAGCAGTTCTTC. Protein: CASSLSGTTHNEQFF.

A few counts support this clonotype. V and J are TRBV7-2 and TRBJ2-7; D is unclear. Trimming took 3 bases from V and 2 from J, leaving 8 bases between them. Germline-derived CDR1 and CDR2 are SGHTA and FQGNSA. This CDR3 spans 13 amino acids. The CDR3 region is CASSFARAYEQYF. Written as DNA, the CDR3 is TGTGCCAGCAGCTTCGCAAGAGCCTACGAGCAGTACTTC.

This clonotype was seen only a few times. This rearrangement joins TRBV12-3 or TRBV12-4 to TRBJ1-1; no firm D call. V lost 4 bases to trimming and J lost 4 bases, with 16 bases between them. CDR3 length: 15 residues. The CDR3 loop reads CASSSPTRSGTEAFF. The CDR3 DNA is TGTGCCAGCAGTTCTCCCACGCGAAGCGGCACTGAAGCTTTCTTT.

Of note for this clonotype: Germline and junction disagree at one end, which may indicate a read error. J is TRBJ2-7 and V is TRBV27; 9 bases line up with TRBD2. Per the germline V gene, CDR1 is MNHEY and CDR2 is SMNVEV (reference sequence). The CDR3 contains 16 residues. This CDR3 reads CASSSLSGSYTYEHYF. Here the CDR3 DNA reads TGTGCCAGCAGTAGTCTTAGCGGGAGTTACACCTACGAGCATTACTTC.

Written as DNA, the CDR3 is TGTGCCAGCAGCCAAGGACAGGCGGGTGAGCAGTTCTTC. Translation: CASSQGQAGEQFF. This chain joins TRBV11-2 and TRBJ2-1, with 7 bases fitting TRBD1. This CDR3 has 13 residues. Germline V CDR1 and CDR2: SGHAT, FQNNGV. With 5 bases clipped from V and 9 bases from J, the junction kept 7 bases outside the gene matches.

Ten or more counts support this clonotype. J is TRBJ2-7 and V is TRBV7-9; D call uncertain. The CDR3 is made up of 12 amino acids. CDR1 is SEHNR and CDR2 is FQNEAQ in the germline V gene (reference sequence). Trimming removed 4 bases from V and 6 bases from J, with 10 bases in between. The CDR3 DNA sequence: TGTGCCAGCAGCTCGGAAGGGCTCGAGCAGTACTTC. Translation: CASSSEGLEQYF.

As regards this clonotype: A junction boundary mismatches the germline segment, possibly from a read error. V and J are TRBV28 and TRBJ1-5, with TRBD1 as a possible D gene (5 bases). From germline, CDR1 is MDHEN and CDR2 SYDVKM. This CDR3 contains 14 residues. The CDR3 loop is CANSLDSNNQPQHF. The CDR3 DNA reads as TGTGCCAACAGTTTAGACAGCAACAATCAGCCCCAGCATTTT.

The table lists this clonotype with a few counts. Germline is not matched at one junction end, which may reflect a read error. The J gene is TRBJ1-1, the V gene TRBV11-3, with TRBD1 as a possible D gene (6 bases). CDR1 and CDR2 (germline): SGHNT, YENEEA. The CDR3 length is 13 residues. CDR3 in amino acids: CASSLQGNAEAFF. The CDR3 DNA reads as TGTGCCAGCAGCTTACAGGGGAACGCTGAAGCTTTCTTT. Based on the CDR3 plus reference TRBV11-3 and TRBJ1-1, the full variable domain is EAGVVQSPRYKIIEKKQPVAFWCNPISGHNTLYWYLQNLGQGPELLIRYENEEAVDDSQLPKDRFSAERLKGVDSTLKIQPAELGDSAVYLCASSLQGNAEAFFGQGTRLTVV.

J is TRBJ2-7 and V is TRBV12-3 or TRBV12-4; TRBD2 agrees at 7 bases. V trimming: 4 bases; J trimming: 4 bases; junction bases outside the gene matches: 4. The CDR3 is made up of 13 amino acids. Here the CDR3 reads CASSYLAVYEQYF. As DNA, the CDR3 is TGTGCCAGCAGTTATCTAGCGGTATACGAGCAGTACTTC.